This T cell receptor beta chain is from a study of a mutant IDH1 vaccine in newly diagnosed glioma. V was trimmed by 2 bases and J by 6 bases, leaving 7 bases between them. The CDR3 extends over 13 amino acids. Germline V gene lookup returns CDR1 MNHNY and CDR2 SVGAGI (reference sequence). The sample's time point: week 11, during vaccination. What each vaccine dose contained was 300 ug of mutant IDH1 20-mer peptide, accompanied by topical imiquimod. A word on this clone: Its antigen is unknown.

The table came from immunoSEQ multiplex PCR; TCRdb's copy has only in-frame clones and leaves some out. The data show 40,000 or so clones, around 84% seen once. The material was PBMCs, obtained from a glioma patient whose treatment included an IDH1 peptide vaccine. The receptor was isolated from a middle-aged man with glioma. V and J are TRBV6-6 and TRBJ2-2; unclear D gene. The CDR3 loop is CASSYDPAGELFF. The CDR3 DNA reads TGTGCCAGCAGTTACGACCCCGCCGGGGAGCTGTTTTTT.